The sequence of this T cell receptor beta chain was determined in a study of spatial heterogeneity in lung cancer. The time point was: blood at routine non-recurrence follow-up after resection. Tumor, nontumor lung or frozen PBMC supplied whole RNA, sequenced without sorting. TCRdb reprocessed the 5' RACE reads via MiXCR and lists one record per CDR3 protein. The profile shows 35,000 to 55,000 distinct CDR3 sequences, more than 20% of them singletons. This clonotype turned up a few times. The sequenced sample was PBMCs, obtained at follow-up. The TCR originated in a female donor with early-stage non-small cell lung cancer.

The CDR3 spells CSARDHRGGETQYF. CDR3 sequence (DNA): TGCAGTGCTAGAGATCACAGGGGTGGAGAGACCCAGTACTTC. The chain employs TRBV20-1 and TRBJ2-5; 7 bases line up with TRBD1. This CDR3 has 14 amino acids. The ends lost 0 bases at V and 4 bases at J; junction bases unmatched: 5. The germline V gene encodes CDR1 DFQATT and CDR2 SNEGSKA (reference sequence).